This T cell receptor (beta chain) was found in a study of blood T cell repertoires in COVID-19. About the research overall: T cells, B-cell-depleted T cells, or PBMCs provided the cDNA or gDNA that served as material.

The Seattle patients, enrolled during active infection, were followed longitudinally. Per the original methods: Amplification of reference gene primers was used by the study to estimate nucleated cell counts. The protocol was immunoSEQ multiplex PCR, while the TCRdb copy is restricted to in-frame clones and leaves out a portion. V and J calls and clone size are given by that table; D and trimming were obtained from the DNA. Among a few hundred thousand clones listed, 84% were seen once. The length of the CDR3 is 12 residues. This clone has a handful of counts. The V gene is TRBV21-1, the J gene TRBJ2-3; the table's D call, TRBD2, has no DNA check behind it. TRBV21-1 is recorded as a pseudogene. Sequences were obtained from peripheral blood. The receptor was isolated from a person between 70 and 80 years old with COVID-19, enrolled during active disease. The CDR3 here is CASSLRTDTQYF. The CDR3 DNA follows: TGTGCCAGCAGCCTTAGAACAGATACGCAGTATTTT.